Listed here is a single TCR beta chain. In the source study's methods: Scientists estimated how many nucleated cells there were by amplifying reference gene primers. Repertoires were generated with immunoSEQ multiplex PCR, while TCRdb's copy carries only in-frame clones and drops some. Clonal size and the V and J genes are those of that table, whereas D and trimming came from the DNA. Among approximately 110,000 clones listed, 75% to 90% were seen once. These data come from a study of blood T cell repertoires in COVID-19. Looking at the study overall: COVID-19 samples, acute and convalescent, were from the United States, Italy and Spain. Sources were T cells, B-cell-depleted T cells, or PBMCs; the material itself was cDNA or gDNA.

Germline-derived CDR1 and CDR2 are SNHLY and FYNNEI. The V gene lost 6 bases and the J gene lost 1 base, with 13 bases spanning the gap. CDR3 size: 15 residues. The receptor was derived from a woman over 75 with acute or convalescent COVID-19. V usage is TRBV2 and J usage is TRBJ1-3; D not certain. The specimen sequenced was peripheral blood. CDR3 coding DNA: TGTGCCAGCAGGCGAGGATTCGTGTCTGGAAACACCATATATTTT. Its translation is CASRRGFVSGNTIYF.